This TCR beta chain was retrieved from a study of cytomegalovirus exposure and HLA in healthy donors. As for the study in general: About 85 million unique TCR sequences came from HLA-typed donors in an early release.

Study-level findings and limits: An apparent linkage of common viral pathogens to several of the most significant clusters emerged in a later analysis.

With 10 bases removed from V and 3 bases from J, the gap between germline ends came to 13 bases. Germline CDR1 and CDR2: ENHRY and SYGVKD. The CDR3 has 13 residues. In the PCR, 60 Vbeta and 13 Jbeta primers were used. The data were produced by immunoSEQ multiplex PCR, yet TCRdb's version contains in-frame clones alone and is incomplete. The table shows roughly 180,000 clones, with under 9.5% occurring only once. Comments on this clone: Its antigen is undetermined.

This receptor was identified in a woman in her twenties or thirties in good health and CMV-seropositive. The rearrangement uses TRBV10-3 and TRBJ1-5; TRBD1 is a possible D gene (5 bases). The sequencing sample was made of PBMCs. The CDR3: CATKGLTNQPQHF. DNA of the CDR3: TGTGCCACCAAGGGACTGACCAATCAGCCCCAGCATTTT.